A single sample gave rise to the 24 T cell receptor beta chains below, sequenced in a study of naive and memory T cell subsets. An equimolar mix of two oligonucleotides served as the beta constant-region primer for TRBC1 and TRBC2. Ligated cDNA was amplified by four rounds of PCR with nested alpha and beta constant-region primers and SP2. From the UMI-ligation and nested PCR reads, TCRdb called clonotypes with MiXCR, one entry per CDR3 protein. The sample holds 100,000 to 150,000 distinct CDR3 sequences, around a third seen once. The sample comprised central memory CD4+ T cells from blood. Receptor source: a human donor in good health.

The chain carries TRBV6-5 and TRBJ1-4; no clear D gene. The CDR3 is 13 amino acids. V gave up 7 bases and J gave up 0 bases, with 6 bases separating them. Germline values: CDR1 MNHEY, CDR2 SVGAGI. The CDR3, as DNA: TGTGCCAGCATGCCCCCAACTAATGAAAAACTGTTTTTT. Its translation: CASMPPTNEKLFF.

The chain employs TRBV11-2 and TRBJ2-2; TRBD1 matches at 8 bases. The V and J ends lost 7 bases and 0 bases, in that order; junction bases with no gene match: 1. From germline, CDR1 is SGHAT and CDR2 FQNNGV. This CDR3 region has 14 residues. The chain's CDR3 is CASMDRANTGELFF. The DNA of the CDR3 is TGTGCCAGCATGGACAGGGCGAACACCGGGGAGCTGTTTTTT.

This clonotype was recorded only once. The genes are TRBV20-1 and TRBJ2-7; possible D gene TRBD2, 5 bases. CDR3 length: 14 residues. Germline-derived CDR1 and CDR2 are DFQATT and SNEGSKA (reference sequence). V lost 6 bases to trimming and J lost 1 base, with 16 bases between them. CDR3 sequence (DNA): TGCAGTGCACCTCTCCTAGCTAGGTCCTACGAGCAGTACTTC. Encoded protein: CSAPLLARSYEQYF.

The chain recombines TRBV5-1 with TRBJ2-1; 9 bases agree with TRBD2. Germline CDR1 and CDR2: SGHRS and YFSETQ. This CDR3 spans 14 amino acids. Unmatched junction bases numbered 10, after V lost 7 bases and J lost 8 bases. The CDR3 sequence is CASYVREGRDEQFF. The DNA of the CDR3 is TGCGCCAGCTACGTGCGGGAGGGCCGGGATGAGCAGTTCTTC.

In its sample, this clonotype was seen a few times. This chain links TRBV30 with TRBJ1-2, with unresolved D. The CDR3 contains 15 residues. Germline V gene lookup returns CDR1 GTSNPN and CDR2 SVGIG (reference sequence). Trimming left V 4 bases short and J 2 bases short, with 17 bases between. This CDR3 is CAWTPDYRDNYGYTF. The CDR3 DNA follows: TGTGCCTGGACTCCCGACTACAGAGACAACTATGGCTACACCTTC.

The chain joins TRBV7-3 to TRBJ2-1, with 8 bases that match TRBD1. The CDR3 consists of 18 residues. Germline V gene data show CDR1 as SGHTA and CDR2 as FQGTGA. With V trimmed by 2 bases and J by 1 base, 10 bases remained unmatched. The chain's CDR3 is CASSLGTTGGGSYNEQFF. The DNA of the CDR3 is TGTGCCAGCAGCTTAGGGACAACAGGGGGAGGATCCTACAATGAGCAGTTCTTC.

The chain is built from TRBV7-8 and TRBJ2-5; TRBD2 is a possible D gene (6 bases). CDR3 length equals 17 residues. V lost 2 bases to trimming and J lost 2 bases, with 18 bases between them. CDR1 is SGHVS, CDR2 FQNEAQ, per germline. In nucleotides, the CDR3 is TGTGCCAGCAGCTTACGCCCTAGGGACGGGACTCAAGAGACCCAGTACTTC. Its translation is CASSLRPRDGTQETQYF. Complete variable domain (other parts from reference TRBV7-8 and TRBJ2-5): GAGVSQSPRYKVAKRGQDVALRCDPISGHVSLFWYQQALGQGPEFLTYFQNEAQLDKSGLPSDRFFAERPEGSVSTLKIQRTQQEDSAVYLCASSLRPRDGTQETQYFGPGTRLLVL.

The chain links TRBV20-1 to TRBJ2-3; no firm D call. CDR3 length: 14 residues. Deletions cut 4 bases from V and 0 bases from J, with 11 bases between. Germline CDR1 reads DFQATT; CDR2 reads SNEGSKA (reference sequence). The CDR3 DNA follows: TGCAGTGCTACCCTAACCCATAGCACAGATACGCAGTATTTT. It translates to CSATLTHSTDTQYF.

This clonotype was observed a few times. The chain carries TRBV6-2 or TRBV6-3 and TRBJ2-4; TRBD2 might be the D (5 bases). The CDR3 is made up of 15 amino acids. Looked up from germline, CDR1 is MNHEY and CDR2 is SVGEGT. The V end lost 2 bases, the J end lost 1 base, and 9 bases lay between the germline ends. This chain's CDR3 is CASSYKGAAKNIQYF. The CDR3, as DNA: TGTGCCAGCAGTTACAAGGGAGCGGCCAAAAACATTCAGTACTTC.

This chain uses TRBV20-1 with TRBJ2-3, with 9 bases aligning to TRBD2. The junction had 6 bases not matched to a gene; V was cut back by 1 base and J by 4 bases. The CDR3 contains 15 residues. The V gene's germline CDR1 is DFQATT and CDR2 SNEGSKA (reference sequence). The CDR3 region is CSARGASGKADTQYF. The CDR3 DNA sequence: TGCAGTGCTAGAGGGGCTAGCGGGAAGGCAGATACGCAGTATTTT.

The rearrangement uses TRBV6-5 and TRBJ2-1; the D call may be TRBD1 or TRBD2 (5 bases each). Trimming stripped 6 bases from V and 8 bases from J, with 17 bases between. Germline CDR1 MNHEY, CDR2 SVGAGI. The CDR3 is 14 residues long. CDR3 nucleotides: TGTGCCAGCAGAACCCCCGGGGCAGGGTATGAGCAGTTCTTC. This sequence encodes CASRTPGAGYEQFF.

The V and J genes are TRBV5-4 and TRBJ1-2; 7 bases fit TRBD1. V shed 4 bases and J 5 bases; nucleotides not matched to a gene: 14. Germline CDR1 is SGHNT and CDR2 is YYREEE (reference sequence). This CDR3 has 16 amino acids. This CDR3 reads CASSTISTGRSYGYTF. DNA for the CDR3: TGTGCCAGCAGCACTATCTCGACAGGGAGGTCGTATGGCTACACCTTC.

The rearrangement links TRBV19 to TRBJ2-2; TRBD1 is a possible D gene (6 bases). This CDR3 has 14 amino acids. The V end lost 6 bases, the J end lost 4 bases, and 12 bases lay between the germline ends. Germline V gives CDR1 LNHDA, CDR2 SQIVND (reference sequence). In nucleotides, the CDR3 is TGTGCCAGTAGCCAGGGGCGCGTCACCGGGGAGCTGTTTTTT. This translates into CASSQGRVTGELFF.

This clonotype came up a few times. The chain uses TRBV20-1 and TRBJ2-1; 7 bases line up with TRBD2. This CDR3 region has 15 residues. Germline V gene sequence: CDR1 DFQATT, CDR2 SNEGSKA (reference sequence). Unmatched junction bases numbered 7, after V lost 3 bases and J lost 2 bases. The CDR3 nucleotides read TGCAGTGCTAGCCCTCTCGCGGGAGCCTACAATGAGCAGTTCTTC. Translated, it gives CSASPLAGAYNEQFF.

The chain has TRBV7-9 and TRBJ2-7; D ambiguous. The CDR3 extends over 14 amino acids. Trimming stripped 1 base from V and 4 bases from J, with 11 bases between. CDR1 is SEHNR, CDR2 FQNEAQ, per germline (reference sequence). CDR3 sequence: CASSLVPLLYEQYF. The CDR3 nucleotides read TGTGCCAGCAGCTTAGTCCCTCTCTTATACGAGCAGTACTTC.

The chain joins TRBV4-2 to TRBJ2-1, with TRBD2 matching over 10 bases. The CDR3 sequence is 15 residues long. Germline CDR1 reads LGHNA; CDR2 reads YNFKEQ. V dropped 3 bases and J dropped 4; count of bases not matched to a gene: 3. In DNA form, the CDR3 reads TGTGCCAGCAGCCAGGTACTAGCGGGGTACAATGAGCAGTTCTTC. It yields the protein CASSQVLAGYNEQFF.

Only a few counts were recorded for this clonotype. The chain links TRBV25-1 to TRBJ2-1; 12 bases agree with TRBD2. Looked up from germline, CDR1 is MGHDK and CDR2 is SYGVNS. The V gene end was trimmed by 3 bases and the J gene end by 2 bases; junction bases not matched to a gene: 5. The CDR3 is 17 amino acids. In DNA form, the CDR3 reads TGTGCCAGCAGTGATGCCGGGACTAGCGGGCCCTACAATGAGCAGTTCTTC. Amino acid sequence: CASSDAGTSGPYNEQFF.

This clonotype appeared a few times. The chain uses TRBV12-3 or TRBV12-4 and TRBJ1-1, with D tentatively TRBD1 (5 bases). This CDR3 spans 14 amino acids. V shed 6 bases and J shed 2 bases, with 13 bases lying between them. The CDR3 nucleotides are TGTGCCAGCAGGCGCCCGGGGGGAAACACTGAAGCTTTCTTT. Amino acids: CASRRPGGNTEAFF.

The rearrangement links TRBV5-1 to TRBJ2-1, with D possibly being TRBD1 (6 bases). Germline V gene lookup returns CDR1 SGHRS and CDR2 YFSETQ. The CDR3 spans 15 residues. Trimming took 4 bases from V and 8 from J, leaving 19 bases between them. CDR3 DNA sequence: TGCGCCAGCAGCCGACTGGCAGGGGATCGGGATGAGCAGTTCTTC. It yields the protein CASSRLAGDRDEQFF.

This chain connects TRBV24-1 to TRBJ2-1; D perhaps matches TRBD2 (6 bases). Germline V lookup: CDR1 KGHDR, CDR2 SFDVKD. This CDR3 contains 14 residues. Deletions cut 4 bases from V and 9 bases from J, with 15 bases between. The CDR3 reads CATSDPLGGREQFF. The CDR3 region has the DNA TGTGCCACCAGTGACCCGCTGGGAGGACGTGAGCAGTTCTTC.

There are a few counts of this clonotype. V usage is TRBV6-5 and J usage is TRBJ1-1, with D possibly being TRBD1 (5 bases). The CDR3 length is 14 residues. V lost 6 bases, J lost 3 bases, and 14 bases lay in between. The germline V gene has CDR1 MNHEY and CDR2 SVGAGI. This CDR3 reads CASRYGGFDTEAFF. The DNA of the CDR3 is TGTGCCAGCAGATACGGGGGTTTCGACACTGAAGCTTTCTTT.

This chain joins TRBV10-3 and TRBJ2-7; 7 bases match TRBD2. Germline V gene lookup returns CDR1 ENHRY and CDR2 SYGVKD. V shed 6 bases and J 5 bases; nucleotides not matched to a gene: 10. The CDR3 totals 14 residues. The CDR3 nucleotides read TGTGCCATCAGGGGCGAAGGCCGGGGGGACGAGCAGTACTTC. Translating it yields CAIRGEGRGDEQYF.

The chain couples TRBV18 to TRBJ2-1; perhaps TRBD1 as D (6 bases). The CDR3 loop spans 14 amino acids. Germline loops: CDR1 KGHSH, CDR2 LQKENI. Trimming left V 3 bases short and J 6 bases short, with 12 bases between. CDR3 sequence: CASSPGQSGNEQFF. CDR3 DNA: TGTGCCAGCTCACCGGGACAATCTGGCAATGAGCAGTTCTTC.

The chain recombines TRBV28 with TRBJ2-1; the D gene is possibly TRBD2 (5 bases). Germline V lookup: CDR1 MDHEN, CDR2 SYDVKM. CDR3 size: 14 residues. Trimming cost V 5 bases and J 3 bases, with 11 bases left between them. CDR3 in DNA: TGTGCCAGCAGTGACTACAACCTCTACAATGAGCAGTTCTTC. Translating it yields CASSDYNLYNEQFF.